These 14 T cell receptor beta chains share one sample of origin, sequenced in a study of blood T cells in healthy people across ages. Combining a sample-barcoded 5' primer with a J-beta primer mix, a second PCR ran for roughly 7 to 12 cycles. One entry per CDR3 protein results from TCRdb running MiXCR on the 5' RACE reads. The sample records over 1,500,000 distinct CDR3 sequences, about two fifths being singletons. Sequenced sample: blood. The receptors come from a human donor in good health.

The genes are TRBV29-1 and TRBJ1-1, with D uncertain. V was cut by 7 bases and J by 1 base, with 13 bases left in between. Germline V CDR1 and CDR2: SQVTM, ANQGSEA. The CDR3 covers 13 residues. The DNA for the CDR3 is TGCAGCGCCCGACAAAGGACGAACACTGAAGCTTTCTTT. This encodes CSARQRTNTEAFF.

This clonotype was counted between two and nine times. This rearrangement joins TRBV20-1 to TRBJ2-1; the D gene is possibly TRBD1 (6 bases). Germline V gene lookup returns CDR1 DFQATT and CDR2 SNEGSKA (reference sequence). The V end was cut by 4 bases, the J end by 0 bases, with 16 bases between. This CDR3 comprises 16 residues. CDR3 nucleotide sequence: TGCAGTGCTATAGGGGGAACAGGGAGCTCCTACAATGAGCAGTTCTTC. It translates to CSAIGGTGSSYNEQFF.

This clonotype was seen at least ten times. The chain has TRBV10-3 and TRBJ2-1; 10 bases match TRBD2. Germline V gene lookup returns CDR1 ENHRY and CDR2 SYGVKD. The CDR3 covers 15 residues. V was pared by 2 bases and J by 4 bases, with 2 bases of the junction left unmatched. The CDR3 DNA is TGTGCCATCAGTGAGAGCGGGGGGGCTTACAATGAGCAGTTCTTC. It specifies CAISESGGAYNEQFF.

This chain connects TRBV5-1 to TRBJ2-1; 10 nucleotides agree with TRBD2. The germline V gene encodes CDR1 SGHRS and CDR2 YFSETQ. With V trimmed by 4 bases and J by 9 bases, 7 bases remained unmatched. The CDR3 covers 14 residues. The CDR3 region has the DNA TGCGCCAGCAGCGACAGCGGGGGGGCCTTTGAGCAGTTCTTC. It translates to CASSDSGGAFEQFF.

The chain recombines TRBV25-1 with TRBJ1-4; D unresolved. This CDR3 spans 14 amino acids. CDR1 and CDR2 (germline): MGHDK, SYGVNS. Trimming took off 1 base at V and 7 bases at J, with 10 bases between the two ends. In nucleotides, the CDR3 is TGTGCCAGCAGTGAATTCGGAAAGGCTGAAAAACTGTTTTTT. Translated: CASSEFGKAEKLFF.

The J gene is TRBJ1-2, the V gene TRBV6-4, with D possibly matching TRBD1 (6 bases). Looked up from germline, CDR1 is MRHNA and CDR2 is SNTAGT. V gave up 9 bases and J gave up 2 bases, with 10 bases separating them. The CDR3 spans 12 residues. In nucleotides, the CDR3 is TGTGCCAGGCCAGACAGGAACTATGGCTACACCTTC. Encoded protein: CARPDRNYGYTF.

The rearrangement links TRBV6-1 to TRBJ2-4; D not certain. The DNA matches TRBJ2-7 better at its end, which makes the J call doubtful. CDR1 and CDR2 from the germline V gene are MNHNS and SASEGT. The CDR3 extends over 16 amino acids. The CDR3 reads CASSSQGVGLDYEQYF. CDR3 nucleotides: TGTGCCAGCAGTAGCCAAGGTGTGGGATTAGACTACGAGCAGTACTTC.

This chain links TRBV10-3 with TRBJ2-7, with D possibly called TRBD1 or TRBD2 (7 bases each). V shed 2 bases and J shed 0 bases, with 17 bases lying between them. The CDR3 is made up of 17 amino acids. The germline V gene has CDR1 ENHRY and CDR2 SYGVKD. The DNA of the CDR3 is TGTGCCATCAGTGAGCCGGCAGGGGGGGCTAACTCCTACGAGCAGTACTTC. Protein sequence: CAISEPAGGANSYEQYF.

The CDR3 here is CASSNSLSNQPQHF. CDR3 in DNA: TGTGCCAGCAGTAACAGTCTTAGCAATCAGCCCCAGCATTTT. This chain connects TRBV2 to TRBJ1-5; D not resolved. In germline, CDR1 is SNHLY, CDR2 FYNNEI. CDR3 length: 14 residues. The V gene lost 5 bases and the J gene lost 0 bases, with 8 bases spanning the gap. Full variable domain (missing parts from reference TRBV2 and TRBJ1-5): EPEVTQTPSHQVTQMGQEVILRCVPISNHLYFYWYRQILGQKVEFLVSFYNNEISEKSEIFDDQFSVERPDGSNFTLKIRSTKLEDSAMYFCASSNSLSNQPQHFGDGTRLSIL.

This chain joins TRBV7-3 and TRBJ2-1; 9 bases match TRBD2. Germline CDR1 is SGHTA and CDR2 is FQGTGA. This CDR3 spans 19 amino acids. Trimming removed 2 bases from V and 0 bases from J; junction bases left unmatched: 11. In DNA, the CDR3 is TGTGCCAGCAGCTTAGGTGCGGGGGGGCATCTGAGCTCCTACAATGAGCAGTTCTTC. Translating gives CASSLGAGGHLSSYNEQFF.

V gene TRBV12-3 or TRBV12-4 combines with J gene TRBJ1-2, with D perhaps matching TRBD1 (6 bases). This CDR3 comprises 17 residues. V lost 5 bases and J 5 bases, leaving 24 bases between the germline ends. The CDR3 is CASSGTNNQGPTYGYTF. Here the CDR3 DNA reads TGTGCCAGCAGTGGCACCAACAACCAGGGGCCTACTTATGGCTACACCTTC.

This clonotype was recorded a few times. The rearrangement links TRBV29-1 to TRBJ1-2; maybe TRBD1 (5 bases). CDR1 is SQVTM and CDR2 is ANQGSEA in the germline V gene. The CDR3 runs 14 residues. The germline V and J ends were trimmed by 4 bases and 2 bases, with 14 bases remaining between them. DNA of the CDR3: TGCAGCGTTGTGAGGGAAGGGGCGAACTATGGCTACACCTTC. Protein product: CSVVREGANYGYTF.

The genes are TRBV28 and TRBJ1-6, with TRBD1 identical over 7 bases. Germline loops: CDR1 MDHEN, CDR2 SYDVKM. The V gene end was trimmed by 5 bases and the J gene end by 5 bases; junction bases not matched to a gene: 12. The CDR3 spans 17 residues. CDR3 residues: CASSPQTGTGDNSPLHF. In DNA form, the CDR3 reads TGTGCCAGCAGTCCCCAGACAGGGACTGGGGATAATTCACCCCTCCACTTT.

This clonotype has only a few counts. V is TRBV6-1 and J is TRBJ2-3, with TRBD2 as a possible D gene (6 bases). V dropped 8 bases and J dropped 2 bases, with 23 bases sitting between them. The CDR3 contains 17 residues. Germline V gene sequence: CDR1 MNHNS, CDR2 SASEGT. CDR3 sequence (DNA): TGTGCCAGCCGACCCGTCGCCCAGGGACTCTACACAGATACGCAGTATTTT. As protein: CASRPVAQGLYTDTQYF.